These T cell receptor beta chains were read from a single sample in a study of T cells in Graves' hyperthyroidism and ophthalmopathy. TCRdb re-called the multiplex PCR reads through MiXCR, storing one row per CDR3 protein. The table has hundreds of thousands of distinct CDR3 sequences, just over 45% seen once; the top ten hold about 7.9%. The sample consisted of peripheral blood or thyroid tissue (not recorded which). All receptors derive from a woman aged 18 to 35 with Graves' hyperthyroidism. The CDR3 runs from the conserved cysteine through the conserved F or W. The D gene is left open where the match is weak. Size values are once, few and many counts, or a class for expanded clones, and some rows have none.

d_call: .; v_call: TRBV12-3/TRBV12-4; clone_size: .; cdr3_length: 10; j_call: TRBJ1-6; cdr3_nt: TGTGCCAGCAGTTTCAGACCACTCCACTTT; cdr3_aa: CASSFRPLHF
d_call: TRBD1; v_call: TRBV6-4; clone_size: .; cdr3_length: 14; j_call: TRBJ1-1; cdr3_nt: TGTGCCAGCAGAACAGGGGGAGCGTACACTGAAGCTTTCTTT; cdr3_aa: CASRTGGAYTEAFF
d_call: TRBD2; v_call: TRBV24-1; clone_size: many; cdr3_length: 16; j_call: TRBJ2-5; cdr3_nt: TGTGCCACCAGTGACCCGTCACTAGCGGGTAAAGAGACCCAGTACTTC; cdr3_aa: CATSDPSLAGKETQYF
d_call: .; v_call: TRBV7-9; clone_size: many; cdr3_length: 13; j_call: TRBJ2-5; cdr3_nt: TGTGCCAGCAGACCCGGACAGTCCGAGACCCAGTACTTC; cdr3_aa: CASRPGQSETQYF
d_call: .; v_call: TRBV10-3; clone_size: .; cdr3_length: 12; j_call: TRBJ2-2; cdr3_nt: TGTGCCATCAGTGAGATGGAGGGGGAGCTGTTTTTT; cdr3_aa: CAISEMEGELFF
d_call: TRBD1; v_call: TRBV11-2; clone_size: .; cdr3_length: 14; j_call: TRBJ1-4; cdr3_nt: TGTGCCAGCAGCGAAGACAGGGACAGTGAAAAACTGTTTTTT; cdr3_aa: CASSEDRDSEKLFF
d_call: .; v_call: TRBV10-3; clone_size: .; cdr3_length: 14; j_call: TRBJ2-2; cdr3_nt: TGTGCCAGCAGTGAAAAGGGAGCGTCCGGGGAGCTGTTTTTT; cdr3_aa: CASSEKGASGELFF
d_call: .; v_call: TRBV19; clone_size: .; cdr3_length: 15; j_call: TRBJ1-2; cdr3_nt: TGTGCCAGTAGTATAGTTTCGGGCGGTAACTATGGCTACACCTTC; cdr3_aa: CASSIVSGGNYGYTF
d_call: .; v_call: TRBV7-8; clone_size: .; cdr3_length: 15; j_call: TRBJ2-7; cdr3_nt: TGTGCCAGCAGCTCCTCTATTGAGGGCTCCTACGAGCAGTACTTC; cdr3_aa: CASSSSIEGSYEQYF
d_call: .; v_call: TRBV7-9; clone_size: .; cdr3_length: 11; j_call: TRBJ2-5; cdr3_nt: TGTGCCAGCAGCGGTCCTATGACCCAGTACTTC; cdr3_aa: CASSGPMTQYF
d_call: TRBD2; v_call: TRBV10-3; clone_size: few; cdr3_length: 16; j_call: TRBJ2-5; cdr3_nt: TGTGCCAGCAGCCACGGGCTAGCGGGAGTCTTTGAGACCCAGTACTTC; cdr3_aa: CASSHGLAGVFETQYF
d_call: .; v_call: TRBV6-5; clone_size: .; cdr3_length: 14; j_call: TRBJ2-3; cdr3_nt: TGTGCCAGCAGGCGGCCCATAAACACAGATACGCAGTATTTT; cdr3_aa: CASRRPINTDTQYF
d_call: TRBD1; v_call: TRBV7-9; clone_size: few; cdr3_length: 15; j_call: TRBJ2-7; cdr3_nt: TGTGCCAGCAGCTTAGTCCGGGACAGCCTCTACGAGCAGTACTTC; cdr3_aa: CASSLVRDSLYEQYF
d_call: .; v_call: TRBV2; clone_size: many; cdr3_length: 13; j_call: TRBJ2-7; cdr3_nt: TGTGCCAGCAGTGTTCGGGCTGCCTACGAGCAGTACTTC; cdr3_aa: CASSVRAAYEQYF
d_call: TRBD2; v_call: TRBV20-1; clone_size: .; cdr3_length: 18; j_call: TRBJ2-5; cdr3_nt: TGCAGTGCGTCCCACCCGGGACTAGCGGGAATAAGAGGGGAGACCCAGTACTTC; cdr3_aa: CSASHPGLAGIRGETQYF
d_call: TRBD2; v_call: TRBV9; clone_size: .; cdr3_length: 15; j_call: TRBJ2-5; cdr3_nt: TGTGCCAGCAGCGTAAGCGGGAGGGGAGGAGAGACCCAGTACTTC; cdr3_aa: CASSVSGRGGETQYF
d_call: TRBD2; v_call: TRBV7-3; clone_size: .; cdr3_length: 15; j_call: TRBJ2-2; cdr3_nt: TGTGCCAGCAGCCCAGGGACTATACCCACCGGGGAGCTGTTTTTT; cdr3_aa: CASSPGTIPTGELFF
d_call: TRBD1; v_call: TRBV2; clone_size: .; cdr3_length: 15; j_call: TRBJ1-6; cdr3_nt: TGTGCCTCAGGGGTAGCGGGACAGGGAGGCTCACCCCTCCACTTT; cdr3_aa: CASGVAGQGGSPLHF
d_call: .; v_call: TRBV5-4; clone_size: .; cdr3_length: 13; j_call: TRBJ2-5; cdr3_nt: TGTGCCAACAGCACGGATCCCCAAGAGACCCAGTACTTC; cdr3_aa: CANSTDPQETQYF
d_call: .; v_call: TRBV20-1; clone_size: few; cdr3_length: 16; j_call: TRBJ1-2; cdr3_nt: TGCAGTGCTAGAGGGGCTAGCCCAGGACACTACTATGGCTACACCTTC; cdr3_aa: CSARGASPGHYYGYTF
d_call: .; v_call: TRBV7-9; clone_size: many; cdr3_length: 13; j_call: TRBJ1-1; cdr3_nt: TGTGCCAGCAGCTCGTACCAGAACACTGAAGCTTTCTTT; cdr3_aa: CASSSYQNTEAFF
d_call: TRBD1; v_call: TRBV7-9; clone_size: .; cdr3_length: 15; j_call: TRBJ1-4; cdr3_nt: TGTGCCAGCAGCTTAGTGGGACAGGGAAATGAAAAACTGTTTTTT; cdr3_aa: CASSLVGQGNEKLFF
d_call: .; v_call: TRBV10-3; clone_size: .; cdr3_length: 12; j_call: TRBJ1-2; cdr3_nt: TGTGCCGCCACTGCGGGGGTCGGTGGCTACACCTTC; cdr3_aa: CAATAGVGGYTF
d_call: TRBD2; v_call: TRBV7-3; clone_size: few; cdr3_length: 17; j_call: TRBJ2-2; cdr3_nt: TGTGCCAGCAGCTTGACTAGCGGGAGGGCCGGCCTCGGGGAGCTGTTTTTT; cdr3_aa: CASSLTSGRAGLGELFF
d_call: .; v_call: TRBV10-3; clone_size: .; cdr3_length: 15; j_call: TRBJ1-1; cdr3_nt: TGTGCCATCAGCGCTCGTGGAGGGACCAACACTGAAGCTTTTTTT; cdr3_aa: CAISARGGTNTEAFF
d_call: .; v_call: TRBV10-3; clone_size: .; cdr3_length: 14; j_call: TRBJ2-7; cdr3_nt: TGTGCCATCAGTGAAGGGCCTAATTCCTACGAGCAGTACTTC; cdr3_aa: CAISEGPNSYEQYF
d_call: TRBD1; v_call: TRBV7-2; clone_size: .; cdr3_length: 19; j_call: TRBJ1-2; cdr3_nt: TGTGCCAGCAGATCTCCGGGACAGATTAATCATAAACGTAACTATGGCTACACCTTC; cdr3_aa: CASRSPGQINHKRNYGYTF
d_call: TRBD1; v_call: TRBV5-1; clone_size: .; cdr3_length: 16; j_call: TRBJ1-5; cdr3_nt: TGCGCCAGCAGTCCAGGGGGGGGCTTGAGCAATCAGCCCCAGCATTTT; cdr3_aa: CASSPGGGLSNQPQHF
d_call: TRBD2; v_call: TRBV6-6; clone_size: few; cdr3_length: 14; j_call: TRBJ2-7; cdr3_nt: TGTGCCAGCAGCAAGCGGGAGGGCCTCTACGAGCAGTACTTC; cdr3_aa: CASSKREGLYEQYF
d_call: .; v_call: TRBV2; clone_size: many; cdr3_length: 14; j_call: TRBJ2-2; cdr3_nt: TGTGCCAGCGGACCTCCCTCGAACACCGGGGAGCTGTTTTTT; cdr3_aa: CASGPPSNTGELFF
d_call: .; v_call: TRBV7-9; clone_size: .; cdr3_length: 16; j_call: TRBJ2-7; cdr3_nt: TGCGCCAGCAGCCAAGATTGGCCGGGACTGTCCTACGAGCAGTACTTC; cdr3_aa: CASSQDWPGLSYEQYF
d_call: TRBD2; v_call: TRBV6-2/TRBV6-3; clone_size: .; cdr3_length: 15; j_call: TRBJ2-2; cdr3_nt: TGTGCCAGCATTTCCGGGGGGAGTTTTTTCGGGGAGCTGTTTTTT; cdr3_aa: CASISGGSFFGELFF
d_call: .; v_call: TRBV5-1; clone_size: few; cdr3_length: 17; j_call: TRBJ2-2; cdr3_nt: TGCGCCAGCAGCTCGAGGATCAGGGTAGCGAACACTGGGGAGCTGTTTTTT; cdr3_aa: CASSSRIRVANTGELFF
d_call: .; v_call: TRBV5-1; clone_size: .; cdr3_length: 14; j_call: TRBJ1-6; cdr3_nt: TGCGCCAGCAGCCCCCCTGGGGCTGGTTCACCCCTCCACTTT; cdr3_aa: CASSPPGAGSPLHF
d_call: TRBD1; v_call: TRBV7-2; clone_size: .; cdr3_length: 14; j_call: TRBJ2-7; cdr3_nt: TGTGCCAGTAGACCACGGGACAGATCCTACGAGCAGTACTTC; cdr3_aa: CASRPRDRSYEQYF
d_call: TRBD2; v_call: TRBV24-1; clone_size: .; cdr3_length: 13; j_call: TRBJ2-7; cdr3_nt: TGTGCCGGATACGGGACTAGCGGTTACGAGCAGTACTTC; cdr3_aa: CAGYGTSGYEQYF
d_call: TRBD2; v_call: TRBV5-1; clone_size: .; cdr3_length: 12; j_call: TRBJ2-5; cdr3_nt: TGTGCCAGCAGCGGACTAGCGGAGGCCCAGTACTTC; cdr3_aa: CASSGLAEAQYF
d_call: .; v_call: TRBV7-7; clone_size: .; cdr3_length: 16; j_call: TRBJ2-5; cdr3_nt: TGTGCTAGCAGCTTAGGGGGGGGTGTGGCAGAAGAGACCCAGTACTTC; cdr3_aa: CASSLGGGVAEETQYF
d_call: .; v_call: TRBV7-9; clone_size: many; cdr3_length: 15; j_call: TRBJ1-2; cdr3_nt: TGTGCCAGCACCGGGATGGTAGGGGTCAACTATGGCTACACCTTC; cdr3_aa: CASTGMVGVNYGYTF
d_call: .; v_call: TRBV9; clone_size: .; cdr3_length: 14; j_call: TRBJ1-1; cdr3_nt: TGTGCCAGCAGCGCGTTGGACATGAACACTGAAGCTTTCTTT; cdr3_aa: CASSALDMNTEAFF
d_call: .; v_call: TRBV20-1; clone_size: .; cdr3_length: 13; j_call: TRBJ2-7; cdr3_nt: TGCAGTGCCCGACGCGGGACAGATTACGAGCAGTACTTC; cdr3_aa: CSARRGTDYEQYF
d_call: .; v_call: TRBV6-5; clone_size: .; cdr3_length: 15; j_call: TRBJ2-5; cdr3_nt: TGTGCCAGCAGTGAAGCTTACTGGACTGCAGAGACCCAGTACTTC; cdr3_aa: CASSEAYWTAETQYF
d_call: .; v_call: TRBV15; clone_size: .; cdr3_length: 15; j_call: TRBJ2-7; cdr3_nt: TGTGCCACCAGCCCCGGCCCGGGGACCGACTACGAGCAGTACTTC; cdr3_aa: CATSPGPGTDYEQYF
d_call: .; v_call: TRBV6-6; clone_size: .; cdr3_length: 13; j_call: TRBJ1-2; cdr3_nt: TGTGCCAGCAGGTCACCCGGAAACTATGGCTACACCTTC; cdr3_aa: CASRSPGNYGYTF
d_call: .; v_call: TRBV24-1; clone_size: many; cdr3_length: 15; j_call: TRBJ2-5; cdr3_nt: TGTGCCACCAGTGATCAATCAGGGCTTGGAGAGACCCAGTACTTC; cdr3_aa: CATSDQSGLGETQYF
d_call: TRBD1; v_call: TRBV12-3/TRBV12-4; clone_size: few; cdr3_length: 14; j_call: TRBJ1-2; cdr3_nt: TGTGCCAGCAGTTACCCTGGACAGGGCTATGGCTACACCTTC; cdr3_aa: CASSYPGQGYGYTF
d_call: .; v_call: TRBV7-8; clone_size: .; cdr3_length: 13; j_call: TRBJ1-4; cdr3_nt: TGTGCCAGCAGCCCGTCCGGGAGTGAAAAACTGTTTTTT; cdr3_aa: CASSPSGSEKLFF
d_call: TRBD2; v_call: TRBV7-3; clone_size: few; cdr3_length: 15; j_call: TRBJ2-5; cdr3_nt: TGTGCCAGCAGCCAAGGACTAGCGGGGAAAGAGACCCAGTACTTC; cdr3_aa: CASSQGLAGKETQYF
d_call: .; v_call: TRBV13; clone_size: .; cdr3_length: 14; j_call: TRBJ2-7; cdr3_nt: TGTGCCAGCAGCTTAGTTGGGGATACGGACGAGCAGTACTTC; cdr3_aa: CASSLVGDTDEQYF
d_call: TRBD2; v_call: TRBV12-3/TRBV12-4; clone_size: .; cdr3_length: 15; j_call: TRBJ2-3; cdr3_nt: TGTGCCAGCAGGGTTAGCGGGTCCTCGTATGATACGCAGTATTTT; cdr3_aa: CASRVSGSSYDTQYF
d_call: TRBD2; v_call: TRBV20-1; clone_size: many; cdr3_length: 15; j_call: TRBJ2-5; cdr3_nt: TGCAGTGCTCCCTTAGCGGGAACGTACCAAGAGACCCAGTACTTC; cdr3_aa: CSAPLAGTYQETQYF
d_call: .; v_call: TRBV5-6; clone_size: .; cdr3_length: 14; j_call: TRBJ1-1; cdr3_nt: TGTGCCAGCAGCTTGGACGGGGTGGGCACTGAAGCTTTCTTT; cdr3_aa: CASSLDGVGTEAFF
d_call: TRBD1; v_call: TRBV7-8; clone_size: many; cdr3_length: 14; j_call: TRBJ1-6; cdr3_nt: TGTGCCAGCAGCCAAGAACAGGGGGGATCACCCCTCCACTTT; cdr3_aa: CASSQEQGGSPLHF
d_call: .; v_call: TRBV2; clone_size: many; cdr3_length: 14; j_call: TRBJ1-5; cdr3_nt: TGTGCCAGCAGTGGCCAGCTAAGCAATCAGCCCCAGCATTTT; cdr3_aa: CASSGQLSNQPQHF